Listed here are 2 T cell receptor beta chains from one sample, sequenced in a study of OX40 agonist ivuxolimab in advanced cancers. Sequencing used immunoSEQ multiplex PCR; TCRdb keeps in-frame clones, though not all of them. The table includes more than 85,000 clones, about 89% detected once. The sample here was CD4+ or CD8+ T cells sorted from blood, taken in a trial of the OX40 agonist ivuxolimab. These receptors came from an adult with an advanced solid tumor such as melanoma, head and neck, liver or kidney cancer.

The J gene is TRBJ1-5, the V gene TRBV6-1; 9 bases agree with TRBD1. Germline-derived CDR1 and CDR2 are MNHNS and SASEGT. This CDR3 comprises 17 residues. V lost 0 bases, J lost 5 bases, and 8 bases stayed unmatched. The CDR3: CASSEASGTGSHQPQHF. The CDR3 nucleotides read TGTGCCAGCAGTGAAGCTTCCGGGACAGGGTCTCATCAGCCCCAGCATTTT.

The rearrangement uses TRBV7-8 and TRBJ2-7; 8 bases align to TRBD2. The CDR3 consists of 16 residues. Trimming removed 5 bases from V and 2 bases from J; junction bases left unmatched: 11. The V gene's germline CDR1 is SGHVS and CDR2 FQNEAQ. CDR3 region: CASSVDEREWTYEQYF. CDR3 nucleotide sequence: TGTGCCAGCAGCGTCGATGAGCGGGAGTGGACCTACGAGCAGTACTTC. Together with reference TRBV7-8 and TRBJ2-7, the CDR3 gives the full variable domain: GAGVSQSPRYKVAKRGQDVALRCDPISGHVSLFWYQQALGQGPEFLTYFQNEAQLDKSGLPSDRFFAERPEGSVSTLKIQRTQQEDSAVYLCASSVDEREWTYEQYFGPGTRLTVT.